The clone carrying this T cell receptor beta chain was recorded only once. As yet, its antigen is unknown. The CDR3 runs to 12 residues. V was clipped by 6 bases and J by 6 bases, with 11 bases between them. Germline-derived CDR1 and CDR2 are ENHRY and SYGVKD. The data belong to a study of CD8+CD57+ T cells in acquired aplastic anemia. About the study: Sorted CD4+ and CD8+ cells yielded roughly 3.4 ug of DNA on average.

Study-level findings and limits: Both patients and controls carried the same twenty-nine CD8+ CDR3 sequences. Controls and patients did not differ significantly in CD8+ Simpson's diversity.

According to the study, genomic DNA was the template for TCR beta VDJ and CDR3 profiling. TCRdb re-called the reads through MiXCR, storing one row per CDR3 protein. The sample lists approximately 190,000 distinct CDR3 sequences; about 64% were seen once. The TCR was taken from a human donor with severe aplastic anemia or a healthy control (not recorded which). The sequenced sample was sorted CD4+, CD8+, or CD8+CD57+ T cells (not recorded which) from PBMCs. The chain couples TRBV10-3 to TRBJ1-2, with D unresolved. The CDR3 nucleotides read TGTGCCATCAGCCTAACGTTTGATGGCTACACCTTC. Encoded protein: CAISLTFDGYTF.